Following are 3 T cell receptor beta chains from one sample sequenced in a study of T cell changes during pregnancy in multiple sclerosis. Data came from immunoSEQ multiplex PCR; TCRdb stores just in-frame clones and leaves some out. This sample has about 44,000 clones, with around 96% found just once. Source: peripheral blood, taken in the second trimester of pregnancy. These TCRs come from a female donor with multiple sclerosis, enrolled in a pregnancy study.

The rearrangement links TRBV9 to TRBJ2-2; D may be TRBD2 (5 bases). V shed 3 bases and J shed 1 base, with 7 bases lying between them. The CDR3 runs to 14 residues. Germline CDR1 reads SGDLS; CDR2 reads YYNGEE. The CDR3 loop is CASSERRNTGELFF. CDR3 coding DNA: TGTGCCAGCAGCGAGCGGAGGAACACCGGGGAGCTGTTTTTT.

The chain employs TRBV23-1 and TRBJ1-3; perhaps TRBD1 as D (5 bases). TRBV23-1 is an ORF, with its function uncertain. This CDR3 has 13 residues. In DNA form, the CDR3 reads TGCGAAATTCTTAAGCGGGGGGGAAACACCATATATTTT. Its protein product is CEILKRGGNTIYF.

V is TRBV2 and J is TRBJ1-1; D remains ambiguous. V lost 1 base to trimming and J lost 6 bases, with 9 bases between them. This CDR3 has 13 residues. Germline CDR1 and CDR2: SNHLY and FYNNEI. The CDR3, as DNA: TGTGCCAGCAGTGAAGTGGTCCGGGCTGAAGCTTTCTTT. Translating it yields CASSEVVRAEAFF.